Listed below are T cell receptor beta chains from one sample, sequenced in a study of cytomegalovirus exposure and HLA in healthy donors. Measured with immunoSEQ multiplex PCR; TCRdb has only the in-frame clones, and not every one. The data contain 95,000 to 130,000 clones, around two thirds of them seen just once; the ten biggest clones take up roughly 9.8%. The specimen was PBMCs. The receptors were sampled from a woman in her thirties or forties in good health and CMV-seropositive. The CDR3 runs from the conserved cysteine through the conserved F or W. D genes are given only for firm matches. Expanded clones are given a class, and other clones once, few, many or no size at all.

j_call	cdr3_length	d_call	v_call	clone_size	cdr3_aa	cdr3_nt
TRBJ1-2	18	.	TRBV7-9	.	CSSSLGDSMAGLNYGYTF	TGTTCCAGCAGCTTAGGCGATAGTATGGCAGGGCTAAACTATGGCTACACCTTC
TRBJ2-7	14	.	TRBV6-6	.	CASSYVSGTVEQYF	TGTGCCAGCAGTTACGTTAGCGGAACAGTGGAGCAGTACTTC
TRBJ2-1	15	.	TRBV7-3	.	CASSLSQRPYNEQFF	TGTGCCAGCAGCTTATCTCAGCGGCCCTACAATGAGCAGTTCTTC
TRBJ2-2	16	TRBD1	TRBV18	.	CASSPQTGGDTGELFF	TGTGCCAGCTCACCACAAACAGGGGGCGACACCGGGGAGCTGTTTTTT
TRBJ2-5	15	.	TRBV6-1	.	CASSEPGATQETQYF	TGTGCCAGCAGTGAACCGGGAGCAACCCAAGAGACCCAGTACTTC
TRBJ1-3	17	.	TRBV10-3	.	CAISETQTELSGNTIYF	TGTGCCATCAGTGAGACCCAGACAGAACTCTCTGGAAACACCATATATTTT
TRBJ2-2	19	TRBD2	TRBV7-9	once	CASSLRLAGVRLNTGELFF	TGTGCCAGCAGCTTAAGACTAGCGGGAGTCAGGTTGAACACCGGGGAGCTGTTTTTT
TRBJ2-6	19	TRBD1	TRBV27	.	CASSLLAGGTPSGANVLTF	TGTGCCAGCAGTTTACTGGCAGGGGGTACACCCTCTGGGGCCAACGTCCTGACTTTC
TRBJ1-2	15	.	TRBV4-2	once	CASSQEFGGTYGYTF	TGTGCCAGCAGCCAAGAATTCGGCGGAACTTATGGCTACACCTTC
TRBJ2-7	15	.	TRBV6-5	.	CASSPSPEAGYEQYF	TGTGCCAGCAGCCCCAGCCCTGAAGCGGGCTACGAGCAGTACTTC
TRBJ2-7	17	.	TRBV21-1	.	CASRAPGQGRTDGEQYF	TGTGCCAGCCGCGCACCGGGACAGGGAAGAACCGATGGCGAGCAGTACTTC
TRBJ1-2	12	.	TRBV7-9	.	CASSLDSYGCTF	TGTGCCAGCAGCTTGGACAGCTATGGCTGCACCTTC
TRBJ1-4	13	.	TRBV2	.	CASNRDTNEKLFF	TGTGCCAGCAATCGGGACACCAATGAAAAACTGTTTTTT